One sample yielded the 26 T cell receptor beta chains listed below, sequenced in a study of cytomegalovirus exposure and HLA in healthy donors. PCR primers comprised 60 Vbeta and 13 Jbeta primers. Clones were sequenced by immunoSEQ multiplex PCR, and TCRdb holds only the in-frame ones, with some missing. Here the sample spans more than 80,000 clones, roughly four fifths being singletons. The sequencing input was PBMCs. The receptors shown here come from a man between 50 and 59 years old in good health and CMV-seronegative.

The rearrangement uses TRBV29-1 and TRBJ1-2; 9 bases map to TRBD1. V gave up 7 bases and J gave up 4 bases; unmatched junction bases: 10. The CDR3 is 14 amino acids. Germline V gene lookup returns CDR1 SQVTM and CDR2 ANQGSEA. The CDR3 region has the DNA TGCAGCGCCGAACCGGGACAGGGCGTCTATGGCTACACCTTC. This encodes CSAEPGQGVYGYTF.

The V and J genes are TRBV6-1 and TRBJ1-6; TRBD1 agrees at 10 bases. V lost 4 bases and J lost 10; bases outside the gene matches: 4. Germline CDR1 is MNHNS and CDR2 is SASEGT. The CDR3 sequence is 14 residues long. The CDR3 here is CASSGQGAGSPLHF. In DNA form, the CDR3 reads TGTGCCAGCAGTGGACAGGGGGCCGGCTCACCCCTCCACTTT.

The gene calls are TRBV9 and TRBJ2-7; a weak D match, TRBD2 (5 bases). CDR3 length: 13 amino acids. Germline-derived CDR1 and CDR2 are SGDLS and YYNGEE. V lost 4 bases and J 0 bases, leaving 8 bases between the germline ends. This chain's CDR3 is CASSSGVSYEQYV. CDR3 bases: TGTGCCAGCAGCTCCGGGGTCTCCTACGAGCAGTACGTC.

The chain recombines TRBV27 with TRBJ1-2, with D possibly being TRBD1 (5 bases). Trimming shortened V by 5 bases and J by 8 bases, and 24 bases separated the two germline ends. The CDR3 runs 16 residues. The germline CDR1 and CDR2 sequences are MNHEY and SMNVEV (reference sequence). As DNA, the CDR3 is TGTGCCAGCAGTCCAACTCGGCAGGGCCCTCTTGTCGGCTACACCTTC. It codes for CASSPTRQGPLVGYTF.

V gene TRBV5-5 combines with J gene TRBJ1-5; 10 positions agree with TRBD1. The CDR3 runs to 16 residues. Germline-derived CDR1 and CDR2 are SGHKS and YYEKEE (reference sequence). V shed 4 bases and J 7 bases; nucleotides not matched to a gene: 11. CDR3 sequence: CASSPSVGQGVQPQHF. The CDR3 DNA follows: TGTGCCAGCAGCCCATCGGTAGGACAGGGGGTCCAGCCCCAGCATTTT.

The chain carries TRBV5-1 and TRBJ1-2; TRBD1 is a possible D gene (5 bases). Germline CDR1 and CDR2: SGHRS and YFSETQ. This CDR3 is 15 amino acids long. V shed 4 bases and J shed 2 bases, with 15 bases lying between them. The chain's CDR3 is CASSPGPGGNYGYTF. The DNA for the CDR3 is TGCGCCAGCAGCCCTGGGCCCGGGGGGAACTATGGCTACACCTTC.

The chain uses TRBV5-1 and TRBJ2-3, with TRBD1 as a possible D gene (6 bases). V shed 5 bases and J shed 6 bases, with 16 bases lying between them. This CDR3 is built from 14 residues. CDR1 and CDR2 (germline): SGHRS, YFSETQ. The CDR3 spells CASRGTGLGDTQYF. As DNA, the CDR3 is TGCGCCAGCAGGGGAACAGGGCTAGGGGATACGCAGTATTTT.

The V and J genes are TRBV5-1 and TRBJ2-5, with 8 bases matching TRBD2. The CDR3 has 14 amino acids. The germline CDR1 and CDR2 sequences are SGHRS and YFSETQ. The ends lost 4 bases at V and 5 bases at J; junction bases unmatched: 7. DNA for the CDR3: TGCGCCAGCAGCCAACTTAGCGGGGAGGAGACCCAGTACTTC. Protein sequence: CASSQLSGEETQYF.

For this clone: Compared with germline, one end of the junction differs, possibly owing to a read error. The chain recombines TRBV14 with TRBJ2-3, with D possibly TRBD2 on 6 matching bases. The CDR3 is 14 amino acids. The germline V gene encodes CDR1 SGHDN and CDR2 FVKESK. CDR3 nucleotides: TGTGCCAGCAGCCAAGAGCGGGGCACGGATACGCAGTATTTT. Translating it yields CASSQERGTDTQYF.

This clone was observed a handful of times. This chain links TRBV29-1 with TRBJ1-2; D possibly corresponds to TRBD1 (6 bases). Per the germline V gene, CDR1 is SQVTM and CDR2 is ANQGSEA. Trimming took 8 bases from V and 4 from J, leaving 17 bases between them. This CDR3 is built from 13 residues. The CDR3 sequence is CSYVRGGAYGYTF. The CDR3 nucleotides read TGCAGCTATGTGAGGGGGGGCGCCTATGGCTACACCTTC. Full variable domain (rest looked up from reference TRBV29-1 and TRBJ1-2): SAVISQKPSRDICQRGTSLTIQCQVDSQVTMMFWYRQQPGQSLTLIATANQGSEATYESGFVIDKFPISRPNLTFSTLTVSNMSPEDSSIYLCSYVRGGAYGYTFGSGTRLTVV.

This rearrangement joins TRBV15 to TRBJ1-5; D is uncertain. The CDR3 has 15 amino acids. V was pared by 5 bases and J by 6 bases, with 17 bases between. Germline CDR1 and CDR2: LNHNV and YYDKDF (reference sequence). For the CDR3, the DNA is TGTGCCACCAGCCCCGGAGGTAGGGATGGTCAGCCCCAGCATTTT. It is translated as CATSPGGRDGQPQHF. The full variable domain, with the rest looked up from reference TRBV15 and TRBJ1-5, is DAMVIQNPRYQVTQFGKPVTLSCSQTLNHNVMYWYQQKSSQAPKLLFHYYDKDFNNEADTPDNFQSRRPNTSFCFLDIRSPGLGDTAMYLCATSPGGRDGQPQHFGDGTRLSIL.

The V and J genes are TRBV11-2 and TRBJ2-5; D may be TRBD2 (5 bases). Germline loops: CDR1 SGHAT, CDR2 FQNNGV. This CDR3 is built from 14 residues. The germline V and J ends were trimmed by 2 bases and 3 bases, with 10 bases remaining between them. CDR3 in amino acids: CASSLSPAEETQYF. The CDR3 region has the DNA TGTGCCAGCAGCTTATCCCCAGCGGAAGAGACCCAGTACTTC. The full variable domain, rest sourced from reference TRBV11-2 and TRBJ2-5, is EAGVAQSPRYKIIEKRQSVAFWCNPISGHATLYWYQQILGQGPKLLIQFQNNGVVDDSQLPKDRFSAERLKGVDSTLKIQPAKLEDSAVYLCASSLSPAEETQYFGPGTRLLVL.

The chain links TRBV7-2 to TRBJ2-5, with 8 bases aligning to TRBD2. CDR1 is SGHTA, CDR2 FQGNSA, per germline. This CDR3 is 15 amino acids long. Trimming took 5 bases from V and 2 from J; bases not matched to a gene: 7. The CDR3 coding sequence is TGTGCCAGCAGCCCGAGCGGGGGAGGGCAAGAGACCCAGTACTTC. Translating gives CASSPSGGGQETQYF.

This clone has a handful of counts. The junction does not match germline at one end; this may be a read error. V usage is TRBV5-1 and J usage is TRBJ1-1, with D uncertain. Germline assignment: CDR1 SGHRS and CDR2 YFSETQ. The CDR3 runs 12 residues. CDR3 nucleotide sequence: TGCGCCAGCAGCCCCGATACCACTAAAGCTTTCTTT. Amino acid sequence: CASSPDTTKAFF.

The J gene is TRBJ1-2, the V gene TRBV28; the D gene is possibly TRBD1 (5 bases). This CDR3 region has 12 residues. Germline CDR1 is MDHEN and CDR2 is SYDVKM. Trimming pared 7 bases from V and 8 bases from J, leaving 14 bases between. The CDR3 sequence: CASTSGSRGYTF. The CDR3, as DNA: TGTGCCAGCACGTCAGGGTCGAGAGGCTACACCTTC.

This clone was recorded only once. This rearrangement joins TRBV19 to TRBJ1-5, with TRBD1 matching over 8 bases. The junction had 1 base not matched to a gene; V was cut back by 3 bases and J by 0 bases. The CDR3 has 15 residues. Germline CDR1 reads LNHDA; CDR2 reads SQIVND (reference sequence). The CDR3: CASSIGTGSNQPQHF. The CDR3, as DNA: TGTGCCAGTAGTATTGGGACAGGTAGCAATCAGCCCCAGCATTTT.

V gene TRBV4-1 combines with J gene TRBJ1-6; D is unresolved. Trimming stripped 0 bases from V and 8 bases from J, with 5 bases between. CDR3 length: 13 amino acids. Germline assignment: CDR1 MGHRA and CDR2 YSYEKL. The CDR3 here is CASSQDPDSPLHF. The CDR3, as DNA: TGCGCCAGCAGCCAAGATCCAGATTCACCCCTCCACTTT.

The J gene is TRBJ2-1, the V gene TRBV19, with D possibly TRBD2 on 5 matching bases. V was trimmed by 7 bases and J by 0 bases, leaving 10 bases between them. The germline CDR1 and CDR2 sequences are LNHDA and SQIVND (reference sequence). The CDR3 consists of 14 residues. The CDR3 DNA follows: TGTGCCAGTATAGGAGGAGGCTCCTACAATGAGCAGTTCTTC. Amino acid sequence: CASIGGGSYNEQFF. Full variable domain (missing parts from reference TRBV19 and TRBJ2-1): DGGITQSPKYLFRKEGQNVTLSCEQNLNHDAMYWYRQDPGQGLRLIYYSQIVNDFQKGDIAEGYSVSREKKESFPLTVTSAQKNPTAFYLCASIGGGSYNEQFFGPGTRLTVL.

This chain links TRBV5-8 with TRBJ1-2; TRBD1 might be the D (5 bases). V was cut by 4 bases and J by 4 bases, with 17 bases left in between. The CDR3 sequence is 15 residues long. CDR1 SGHTS and CDR2 YDEGEE come from the germline V gene. The DNA for the CDR3 is TGTGCCAGCAGCGGGAGGGGCGCAGGTACCTATGGCTACACCTTC. It codes for CASSGRGAGTYGYTF.

The chain links TRBV15 to TRBJ2-7; maybe TRBD2 (6 bases). The germline V gene encodes CDR1 LNHNV and CDR2 YYDKDF (reference sequence). The germline V and J ends were trimmed by 8 bases and 3 bases, with 17 bases remaining between them. The CDR3 totals 14 residues. The CDR3 DNA reads as TGTGCCACCCGAGCGGGTGGGGCGCGCTACGAGCAGTACTTC. This encodes CATRAGGARYEQYF.

V and J are TRBV19 and TRBJ2-5; TRBD2 matches at 7 bases. The CDR3 is 13 residues long. J lost 4 bases, V lost 5 bases, and 4 bases had no gene match. Germline assignment: CDR1 LNHDA and CDR2 SQIVND (reference sequence). The CDR3 nucleotides are TGTGCCAGTAGTCGGGGGGTTGGAGAGACCCAGTACTTC. It encodes CASSRGVGETQYF.

In this sample, this clone turned up once. The CDR3 reads CASSRAGTGTTSSYNSPLHF. The DNA of the CDR3 is TGTGCCAGCAGCCGAGCCGGGACAGGGACTACGAGCTCCTATAATTCACCCCTCCACTTT. The genes are TRBV7-6 and TRBJ1-6, with 9 bases aligning to TRBD1. Germline CDR1 and CDR2: SGHVS and FNYEAQ. Trimming at V came to 5 bases and at J to 0 bases, leaving 14 bases not matched to a gene. The CDR3 is 20 residues long.

Note on this clone: Other nucleotide sequences in the sample specify the same CDR3. The genes are TRBV13 and TRBJ1-2, with unresolved D. CDR3 length: 13 amino acids. Trimming removed 0 bases at V and 5 bases at J, with 7 bases between. Germline CDR1 and CDR2: PRHDT and FYEKMQ (reference sequence). The chain's CDR3 is CASSLGQNYGYTF. The CDR3 DNA is TGTGCCAGCAGCTTAGGGCAGAATTATGGCTACACCTTC.

J is TRBJ2-7 and V is TRBV4-1; 8 bases are a match to TRBD2. CDR1 MGHRA and CDR2 YSYEKL come from the germline V gene. V was pared by 4 bases and J by 4 bases, with 6 bases of the junction left unmatched. The CDR3 spans 14 residues. This CDR3 reads CASSLTSESYEQYV. CDR3 nucleotides: TGCGCCAGCAGCCTGACTAGCGAGTCATACGAGCAGTACGTC.

This chain joins TRBV25-1 and TRBJ1-6; D remains unclear. V gave up 2 bases and J gave up 15 bases, with 11 bases separating them. Looked up from germline, CDR1 is MGHDK and CDR2 is SYGVNS. The length of the CDR3 is 12 residues. CDR3: CASSESPPLLHF. The CDR3 nucleotides read TGTGCCAGCAGTGAAAGCCCCCCTCTCCTCCACTTT.

The rearrangement uses TRBV4-2 and TRBJ1-1; 7 bases align to TRBD1. The CDR3 totals 15 residues. V gave up 4 bases and J gave up 4 bases; unmatched junction bases: 9. Per the germline V gene, CDR1 is LGHNA and CDR2 is YNFKEQ. CDR3 nucleotide sequence: TGTGCCAGCAGCCCCGCCTCCGGGACAGCCACTGAAGCTTTCTTT. This gives the protein CASSPASGTATEAFF.